This T cell receptor (beta chain) was captured by sequencing in a study of cytomegalovirus exposure and HLA in healthy donors. Study-wide findings and caveats: Near-uniform donor sequencing depth was presumed by presence/absence analyses. It was reportedly the case that the classifier diagnosed cytomegalovirus status with high specificity and sensitivity. Under 20,000 TCR beta sequences were associated with HLA alleles at 0.05 false discovery rate in a later analysis.

Trimming took off 3 bases at V and 3 bases at J, with 15 bases between the two ends. From germline, CDR1 is SGDLS and CDR2 YYNGEE. The CDR3 length is 15 residues. With respect to this clone: Its antigen is currently unknown.

With 60 Vbeta and 13 Jbeta primers, the PCR was carried out. Clones were read by immunoSEQ multiplex PCR, and TCRdb kept only the in-frame ones, dropping some. This sample yields about 160,000 clones, of which 84% are seen a single time; approximately 6.5% belongs to the top ten. The V gene is TRBV9, the J gene TRBJ1-2, with no clear D. This TCR came from a man aged 50-59 years in good health and CMV-seropositive. The material sequenced was PBMCs. The CDR3 coding sequence is TGTGCCAGCAGCGCAACGAGGGTCCTTGACTATGGCTACACCTTC. It yields the protein CASSATRVLDYGYTF.